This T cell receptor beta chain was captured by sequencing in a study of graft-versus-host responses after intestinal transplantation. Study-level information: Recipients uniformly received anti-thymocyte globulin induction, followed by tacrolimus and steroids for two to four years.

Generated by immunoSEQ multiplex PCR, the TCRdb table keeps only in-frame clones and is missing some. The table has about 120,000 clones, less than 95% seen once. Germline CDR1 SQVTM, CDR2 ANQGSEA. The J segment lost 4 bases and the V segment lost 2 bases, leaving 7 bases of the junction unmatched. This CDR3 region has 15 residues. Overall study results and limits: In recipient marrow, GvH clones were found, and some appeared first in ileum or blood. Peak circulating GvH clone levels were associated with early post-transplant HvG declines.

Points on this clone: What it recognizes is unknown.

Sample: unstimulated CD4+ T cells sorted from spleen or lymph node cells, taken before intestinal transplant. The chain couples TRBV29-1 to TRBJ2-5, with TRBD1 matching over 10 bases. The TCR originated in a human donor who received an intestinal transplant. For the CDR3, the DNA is TGCAGCGTTGAAAGGGGACAGGGGTTGAGAGAGACCCAGTACTTC. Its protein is CSVERGQGLRETQYF.